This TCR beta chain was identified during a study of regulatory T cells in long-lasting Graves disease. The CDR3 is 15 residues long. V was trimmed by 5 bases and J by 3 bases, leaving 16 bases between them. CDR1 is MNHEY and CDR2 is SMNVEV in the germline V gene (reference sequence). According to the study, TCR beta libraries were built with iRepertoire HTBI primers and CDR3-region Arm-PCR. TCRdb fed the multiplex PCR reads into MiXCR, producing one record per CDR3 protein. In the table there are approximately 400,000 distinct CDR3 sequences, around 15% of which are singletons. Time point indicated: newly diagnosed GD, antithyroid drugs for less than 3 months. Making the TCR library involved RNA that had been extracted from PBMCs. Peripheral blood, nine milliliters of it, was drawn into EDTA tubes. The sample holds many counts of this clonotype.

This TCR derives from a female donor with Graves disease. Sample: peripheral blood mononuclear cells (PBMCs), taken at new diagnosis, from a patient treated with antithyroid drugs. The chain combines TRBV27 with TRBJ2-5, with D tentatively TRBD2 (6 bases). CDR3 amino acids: CASSPVAGREETQYF. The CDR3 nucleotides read TGTGCCAGCAGTCCGGTGGCGGGAAGGGAAGAGACCCAGTACTTC.